Sequencing of this TCR beta chain was carried out in a study of shared clonotypes between healthy human individuals. Study-wide context: Donors, aged 18 to 49, were a couple of women and three men. General study findings and limits: It was only blood that was sampled, and tissue repertoires likely differ.

Donation came from healthy HIV-negative adults that had no recent acute infections or vaccinations. Unsorted PBMCs provided DNA that was sequenced on ten immunoSEQ deep assay plates. Only in-frame clones appear in the TCRdb table, and some are missing; sequencing was by immunoSEQ multiplex PCR. The data contain around 500,000 clones, 81% of them singletons. This clone was seen a handful of times. What it binds is unknown. The CDR3 loop spans 15 amino acids. V gave up 2 bases and J gave up 7 bases, with 15 bases separating them. Germline lookup yields CDR1 SEHNR and CDR2 FQNEAQ (reference sequence). The gene calls are TRBV7-9 and TRBJ2-1, with a possible D match to TRBD1 (5 bases). The sequence came from a woman in her forties in good health. Some clones in this sample may be carry-over from other donors' samples. The sample comprised PBMCs. In DNA, the CDR3 is TGTGCCAGCAGCTTAAAATCGGCAGGGCGGAATGAGCAGTTCTTC. As protein: CASSLKSAGRNEQFF.